This passage covers 5 T cell receptor beta chains from one sample sequenced in a study of post-analysis software for immune sequencing data. Antigen specificity for these receptors is unknown. Study-wide findings and caveats: Several TRBV segments (TRBV5-6, TRBV5-1 and TRBV20-1 among them) occurred more frequently in patients than in controls.

The library was made from cDNA and included unique molecular identifiers. Each CDR3 protein is one row after TCRdb ran MiXCR on the PCR reads. The data hold hundreds of thousands of distinct CDR3 sequences, with roughly 27% observed a single time. Sequences were obtained from blood. These receptors were obtained from a girl between 5 and 17 years old with multiple sclerosis.

This clonotype has only a few counts. This sequence joins TRBV3-1 and TRBJ2-3; 7 bases match TRBD2. The CDR3 covers 15 residues. From germline, CDR1 is LGHDT and CDR2 YNNKEL (reference sequence). V lost 2 bases, J lost 6 bases, and 8 bases stayed unmatched. The CDR3: CASSQTAGAGDTQYF. For the CDR3, the DNA is TGTGCCAGCAGCCAAACGGCGGGAGCGGGGGATACGCAGTATTTT.

This clonotype was detected only a few times. V gene TRBV6-5 combines with J gene TRBJ1-5, with D perhaps TRBD1 (5 bases). This CDR3 spans 13 amino acids. The V end was cut by 7 bases, the J end by 7 bases, with 14 bases between. Germline V CDR1 and CDR2: MNHEY, SVGAGI. Here the CDR3 reads CASKRGGDQPQHF. DNA for the CDR3: TGTGCCAGCAAGCGGGGGGGGGACCAGCCCCAGCATTTT.

The V gene is TRBV9, the J gene TRBJ2-5; 9 bases agree with TRBD1. V shed 1 base and J 3 bases; nucleotides not matched to a gene: 4. Germline assignment: CDR1 SGDLS and CDR2 YYNGEE. CDR3 length equals 15 residues. In DNA, the CDR3 is TGTGCCAGCAGCGTAATCGGGACAGGGAAAGAGACCCAGTACTTC. This translates into CASSVIGTGKETQYF.

The gene calls are TRBV7-2 and TRBJ1-1, with a tentative D call TRBD1 (6 bases). Looked up from germline, CDR1 is SGHTA and CDR2 is FQGNSA. The CDR3 contains 14 residues. V lost 5 bases and J lost 6, with 16 bases in between. CDR3 sequence: CASSLLGGTSEAFF. The CDR3 region has the DNA TGTGCCAGCAGCCTCCTGGGGGGCACGTCTGAAGCTTTCTTT.

V and J are TRBV7-9 and TRBJ2-3, with D perhaps matching TRBD1 (6 bases). CDR1 and CDR2 from the germline V gene are SEHNR and FQNEAQ (reference sequence). V was trimmed by 0 bases and J by 5 bases, leaving 15 bases between them. The CDR3 is 16 amino acids. CDR3 sequence: CASSLALGQLGDTQYF. DNA of the CDR3: TGTGCCAGCAGCTTAGCGCTAGGACAGCTTGGAGATACGCAGTATTTT.